This T cell receptor beta chain derives from a study of blood T cell repertoires in COVID-19. Deletions cut 6 bases from V and 6 bases from J, with 13 bases between. The CDR3 length is 13 residues. The V gene's germline CDR1 is LGHDT and CDR2 YNNKEL (reference sequence). Profiling relied on immunoSEQ multiplex PCR, and the TCRdb table lists in-frame clones only, not all of them. Here the sample spans approximately 270,000 clones, approximately 90% being singletons. This TCR was sampled from a woman under 40 with acute COVID-19. The chain recombines TRBV3-1 (or the pseudogene TRBV3-2) with TRBJ2-3, with D possibly TRBD2 on 5 matching bases. Sequencing was carried out using PBMCs or T cells enriched from blood (not recorded which). CDR3 amino acids: CASSLSPGDTQYF. CDR3 DNA sequence: TGTGCCAGCAGTTTGTCCCCGGGGGATACGCAGTATTTT.